Below are 22 T cell receptor beta chains sequenced from a single sample in a study of cytomegalovirus exposure and HLA in healthy donors. Primers included in the PCR were 60 Vbeta and 13 Jbeta primers. The data were produced by immunoSEQ multiplex PCR, yet TCRdb's version contains in-frame clones alone and is incomplete. The sample yields roughly 68,000 clones, approximately 70% seen once. Specimen: PBMCs. These receptors were taken from a middle-aged man in good health and CMV-seropositive.

The gene calls are TRBV10-1 and TRBJ2-3; TRBD1 matches at 9 bases. The J segment lost 2 bases and the V segment lost 6 bases, leaving 6 bases of the junction unmatched. CDR1 and CDR2 from the germline V gene are WNHNN and SYGVQD (reference sequence). This CDR3 region has 15 residues. The CDR3 DNA is TGCGCCAGCAGGATGGACAGGGGCAACACAGATACGCAGTATTTT. Translating it yields CASRMDRGNTDTQYF.

The rearrangement uses TRBV30 and TRBJ2-7, with 7 bases matching TRBD1. Germline assignment: CDR1 GTSNPN and CDR2 SVGIG (reference sequence). Unmatched junction bases numbered 4, after V lost 2 bases and J lost 6 bases. The CDR3 has 12 amino acids. The CDR3 reads CAWSTGVGEQYF. CDR3 sequence (DNA): TGTGCCTGGAGTACAGGGGTAGGCGAGCAGTACTTC. Complete variable domain (other parts from reference TRBV30 and TRBJ2-7): SQTIHQWPATLVQPVGSPLSLECTVEGTSNPNLYWYRQAAGRGLQLLFYSVGIGQISSEVPQNLSASRPQDRQFILSSKKLLLSDSGFYLCAWSTGVGEQYFGPGTRLTVT.

This clone was picked up one time. The CDR3 loop is CASSFGEDTQYF. Written as DNA, the CDR3 is TGTGCCAGCAGCTTCGGGGAAGATACGCAGTATTTT. The rearrangement links TRBV7-2 to TRBJ2-3; D perhaps matches TRBD2 (5 bases). V was shortened by 3 bases and J by 5 bases, with 6 bases between the two germline ends. This CDR3 comprises 12 residues. CDR1 is SGHTA, CDR2 FQGNSA, per germline.

In DNA form, the CDR3 reads TGTGCCAGCAGTGACAGGGGTTACACCGGGGAGCTGTTTTTT. Its translation: CASSDRGYTGELFF. J is TRBJ2-2 and V is TRBV2; D is possibly TRBD1 (6 bases). The CDR3 consists of 14 residues. The germline CDR1 and CDR2 sequences are SNHLY and FYNNEI. Trimming removed 3 bases at V and 3 bases at J, with 8 bases between.

This rearrangement joins TRBV10-3 to TRBJ1-2, with 9 bases lining up with TRBD1. Germline V gives CDR1 ENHRY, CDR2 SYGVKD. V lost 3 bases to trimming and J lost 3 bases; unmatched junction nucleotides: 8. This CDR3 is 16 amino acids long. CDR3 region: CAISEARDREDYGYTF. In DNA, the CDR3 is TGTGCCATCAGTGAAGCCCGGGACAGGGAAGACTATGGCTACACCTTC.

The rearrangement uses TRBV4-2 and TRBJ1-2, with D possibly being TRBD1 (5 bases). Trimming left V 0 bases short and J 9 bases short, with 17 bases between. The CDR3 runs 15 residues. CDR1 LGHNA and CDR2 YNFKEQ come from the germline V gene. The CDR3 is CASSQDRVRVESYTF. The CDR3 coding sequence is TGTGCCAGCAGCCAAGATCGGGTCAGGGTGGAAAGCTACACCTTC.

The chain carries TRBV11-2 and TRBJ1-1; 8 positions agree with TRBD1. Germline trimming cut 8 bases from V and 4 bases from J; bases unmatched to any gene: 21. The length of the CDR3 is 18 residues. From germline, CDR1 is SGHAT and CDR2 FQNNGV. CDR3: CASFGPFSGGESGTEAFF. CDR3 nucleotides: TGTGCCAGCTTCGGTCCCTTTTCAGGGGGCGAGTCGGGCACTGAAGCTTTCTTT. The full variable domain, rest sourced from reference TRBV11-2 and TRBJ1-1, is EAGVAQSPRYKIIEKRQSVAFWCNPISGHATLYWYQQILGQGPKLLIQFQNNGVVDDSQLPKDRFSAERLKGVDSTLKIQPAKLEDSAVYLCASFGPFSGGESGTEAFFGQGTRLTVV.

The chain employs TRBV7-6 and TRBJ2-2, with 8 bases identical to TRBD2. The trim removed 7 bases at V and 3 bases at J, leaving 10 bases unmatched. The germline CDR1 and CDR2 sequences are SGHVS and FNYEAQ. The CDR3 loop spans 16 amino acids. The CDR3 region is CASTSGGGLHTGELFF. The CDR3, as DNA: TGTGCCAGCACCTCTGGCGGGGGGCTCCACACCGGGGAGCTGTTTTTT. Full variable domain (missing parts from reference TRBV7-6 and TRBJ2-2): GAGVSQSPRYKVTKRGQDVALRCDPISGHVSLYWYRQALGQGPEFLTYFNYEAQQDKSGLPNDRFSAERPEGSISTLTIQRTEQRDSAMYRCASTSGGGLHTGELFFGEGSRLTVL.

The rearrangement links TRBV6-5 to TRBJ1-1, with D perhaps matching TRBD1 (6 bases). V shed 5 bases and J shed 4 bases, with 14 bases lying between them. The CDR3 loop spans 14 amino acids. Looked up from germline, CDR1 is MNHEY and CDR2 is SVGAGI. This CDR3 is CASSPRGGGTEAFF. CDR3 DNA: TGTGCCAGCAGTCCCAGGGGTGGAGGCACTGAAGCTTTCTTT.

The chain recombines TRBV4-1 with TRBJ2-7, with D maybe TRBD1 (5 bases). CDR3 length equals 15 residues. CDR1 is MGHRA, CDR2 YSYEKL, per germline. V lost 1 base, J lost 3 bases, and 13 bases lay in between. CDR3 nucleotide sequence: TGCGCCAGCAGCCAAGTAGGCGGCCAGGGCTACGAGCAGTACTTC. Protein product: CASSQVGGQGYEQYF.

The CDR3: CASSPPKRGGRDEQFF. Written as DNA, the CDR3 is TGTGCCAGCTCACCACCTAAGCGGGGGGGTAGGGATGAGCAGTTCTTC. The genes are TRBV18 and TRBJ2-1, with 10 nucleotides matching TRBD2. Per germline, CDR1 KGHSH and CDR2 LQKENI. This CDR3 has 16 residues. With 0 bases clipped from V and 8 bases from J, the junction kept 7 bases outside the gene matches.

The chain couples TRBV5-1 to TRBJ2-6, with 9 positions matching TRBD1. The V gene's germline CDR1 is SGHRS and CDR2 YFSETQ. V shed 4 bases, J shed 2 bases, and the junction held 4 bases outside the gene matches. This CDR3 is 16 amino acids long. CDR3 amino acids: CASSRTGVAGANVLTF. DNA for the CDR3: TGCGCCAGCAGCCGGACAGGGGTCGCTGGGGCCAACGTCCTGACTTTC. The variable domain in full, completed from reference TRBV5-1 and TRBJ2-6, reads KAGVTQTPRYLIKTRGQQVTLSCSPISGHRSVSWYQQTPGQGLQFLFEYFSETQRNKGNFPGRFSGRQFSNSRSEMNVSTLELGDSALYLCASSRTGVAGANVLTFGAGSRLTVL.

The genes are TRBV4-1 and TRBJ2-5, with 7 nucleotides matching TRBD1. The J call may be in error: the DNA end matches TRBJ2-7 better. The CDR3 totals 15 residues. The germline gives CDR1 MGHRA, CDR2 YSYEKL. The CDR3 sequence is CASSPEGAGGYEQYF. CDR3 coding DNA: TGCGCCAGCAGCCCGGAAGGCGCAGGGGGCTACGAGCAGTACTTC.

The chain couples TRBV9 to TRBJ1-5; no clear D gene. Trimming shortened V by 3 bases and J by 2 bases, and 9 bases separated the two germline ends. Looked up from germline, CDR1 is SGDLS and CDR2 is YYNGEE. The CDR3 loop spans 14 amino acids. This chain's CDR3 is CASSGEGGNQPQHF. CDR3 DNA sequence: TGTGCCAGCAGCGGCGAGGGCGGCAATCAGCCCCAGCATTTT.

The chain employs TRBV18 and TRBJ2-7; 7 bases align to TRBD1. CDR1 KGHSH and CDR2 LQKENI come from the germline V gene. The CDR3 runs 15 residues. Trimming cost V 5 bases and J 5 bases; bases outside gene matches: 12. The chain's CDR3 is CASSSRQGGINEQYF. CDR3 bases: TGTGCCAGCTCATCCCGACAGGGTGGAATAAACGAGCAGTACTTC.

The gene calls are TRBV7-2 and TRBJ1-6, with 9 bases lining up with TRBD1. Germline lookup yields CDR1 SGHTA and CDR2 FQGNSA. Trimming took 1 base from V and 8 from J; bases not matched to a gene: 3. There are 15 residues in the CDR3. CDR3 coding DNA: TGTGCCAGCAGCTTAGGACAGGGGGACTATTCACCCCTCCACTTT. It codes for CASSLGQGDYSPLHF.

A single count supports this clone. V and J are TRBV5-8 and TRBJ2-2; D might be TRBD2 (6 bases). Looked up from germline, CDR1 is SGHTS and CDR2 is YDEGEE. V dropped 4 bases and J dropped 6 bases, with 13 bases sitting between them. CDR3 length: 14 amino acids. The CDR3 DNA sequence: TGTGCCAGCAGCAGGTATAGGGAGGCCGGGGAGCTGTTTTTT. Translated: CASSRYREAGELFF.

J is TRBJ1-5 and V is TRBV7-2, with 7 nucleotides matching TRBD1. The CDR3 is 14 residues long. The J segment lost 7 bases and the V segment lost 1 base, leaving 4 bases of the junction unmatched. In germline, CDR1 is SGHTA, CDR2 FQGNSA. The DNA for the CDR3 is TGTGCCAGCAGCTTAGAGCAGGGGGAGCAGCCCCAGCATTTT. It specifies CASSLEQGEQPQHF.

The chain joins TRBV9 to TRBJ2-1; possible D gene TRBD1, 5 bases. Per the germline V gene, CDR1 is SGDLS and CDR2 is YYNGEE. The CDR3 has 14 residues. Trimming took 3 bases from V and 10 from J, leaving 17 bases between them. CDR3 sequence (DNA): TGTGCCAGCAGCGGCTTAGGGCTCAGGGCGGAGCAGTTCTTC. Translating gives CASSGLGLRAEQFF.

The gene calls are TRBV9 and TRBJ2-3, with D possibly matching TRBD1 (6 bases). The germline CDR1 and CDR2 sequences are SGDLS and YYNGEE. The V gene lost 3 bases and the J gene lost 0 bases, with 14 bases spanning the gap. The CDR3 is 16 amino acids. The CDR3 spells CASSEGVGVSTDTQYF. The CDR3 DNA follows: TGTGCCAGCAGCGAGGGGGTTGGGGTGAGCACAGATACGCAGTATTTT.

The chain employs TRBV9 and TRBJ1-4; TRBD1 matches at 9 bases. V lost 0 bases, J lost 4 bases, and 4 bases stayed unmatched. Germline V lookup: CDR1 SGDLS, CDR2 YYNGEE. CDR3 length: 16 amino acids. CDR3 bases: TGTGCCAGCAGCGTAGCTTTGACAGGGGGTAATGAAAAACTGTTTTTT. It codes for CASSVALTGGNEKLFF.

This clone occurred once. The CDR3 loop reads CASSLGGGRNNQPQHF. CDR3 bases: TGTGCCAGCAGCTTGGGAGGGGGACGGAACAATCAGCCCCAGCATTTT. This sequence joins TRBV5-4 and TRBJ1-5; possible D gene TRBD1, 6 bases. This CDR3 is built from 16 residues. V was pared by 0 bases and J by 3 bases, with 13 bases between. Germline CDR1 is SGHNT and CDR2 is YYREEE (reference sequence).